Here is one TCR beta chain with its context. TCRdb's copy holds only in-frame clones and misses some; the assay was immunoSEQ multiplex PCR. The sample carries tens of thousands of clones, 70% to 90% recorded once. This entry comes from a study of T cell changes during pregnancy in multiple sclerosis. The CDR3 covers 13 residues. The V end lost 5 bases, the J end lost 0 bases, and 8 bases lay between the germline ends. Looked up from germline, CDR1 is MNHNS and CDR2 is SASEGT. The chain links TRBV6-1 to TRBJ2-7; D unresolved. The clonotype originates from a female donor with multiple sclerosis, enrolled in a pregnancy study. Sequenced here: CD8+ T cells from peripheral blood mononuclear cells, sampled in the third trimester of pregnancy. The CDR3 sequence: CASSQGLSYEQYF. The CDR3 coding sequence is TGTGCCAGCAGTCAAGGGCTCTCCTACGAGCAGTACTTC.